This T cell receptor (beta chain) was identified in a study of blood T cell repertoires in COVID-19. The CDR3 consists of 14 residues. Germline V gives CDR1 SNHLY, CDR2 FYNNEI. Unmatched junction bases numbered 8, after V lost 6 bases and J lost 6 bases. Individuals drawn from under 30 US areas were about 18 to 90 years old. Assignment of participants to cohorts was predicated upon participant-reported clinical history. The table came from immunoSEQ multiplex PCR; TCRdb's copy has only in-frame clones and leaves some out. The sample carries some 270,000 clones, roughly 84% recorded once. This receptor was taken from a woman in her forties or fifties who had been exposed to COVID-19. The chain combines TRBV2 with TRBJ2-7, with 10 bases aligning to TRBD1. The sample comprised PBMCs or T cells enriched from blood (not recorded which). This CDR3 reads CASRRDRGKREQYF. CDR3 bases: TGTGCCAGCAGAAGGGACAGGGGTAAACGCGAGCAGTACTTC.